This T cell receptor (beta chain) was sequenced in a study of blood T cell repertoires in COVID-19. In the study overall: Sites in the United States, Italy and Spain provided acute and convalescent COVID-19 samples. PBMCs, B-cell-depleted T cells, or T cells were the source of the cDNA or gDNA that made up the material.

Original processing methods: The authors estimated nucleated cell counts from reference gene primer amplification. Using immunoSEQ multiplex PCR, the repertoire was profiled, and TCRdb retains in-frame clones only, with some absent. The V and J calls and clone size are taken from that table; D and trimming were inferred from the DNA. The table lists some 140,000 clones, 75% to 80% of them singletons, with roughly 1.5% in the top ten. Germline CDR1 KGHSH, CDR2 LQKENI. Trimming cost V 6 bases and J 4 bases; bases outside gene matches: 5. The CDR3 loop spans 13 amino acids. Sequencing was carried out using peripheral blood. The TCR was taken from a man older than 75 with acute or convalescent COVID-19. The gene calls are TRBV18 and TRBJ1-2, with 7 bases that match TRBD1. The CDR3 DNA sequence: TGTGCCAGCTCCTTCGACAGGGTCTATGGCTACACCTTC. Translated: CASSFDRVYGYTF.